This is a list of T cell receptor beta chains from one sample in a study of shared clonotypes between healthy human individuals. Only in-frame clones appear in the TCRdb table, and some are missing; sequencing was by immunoSEQ multiplex PCR. This repertoire shows around 2,000,000 clones, just under 95% found once; its top ten account for roughly 1%. Sequences were obtained from naive CD8+ T cells sorted from blood. The receptors were sampled from a man younger than 35 in good health. The CDR3 runs from the conserved cysteine through the conserved F or W. A D gene is named only where the DNA matches it firmly. Clone size appears in some rows only: once, few, many, or a class for an expanded clone.

v_gene	j_gene	d_gene	abundance	CDR3nt	CDR3aa
TRBV4-1	TRBJ1-1	NA	NA	TGCGCCAGCAGCCATAATGTCGGTAACGGGATGAACACTGAAGCTTTCTTT	CASSHNVGNGMNTEAFF
TRBV28	TRBJ2-7	NA	NA	TGTGCCAGCAGTTGGACTCCAGTCTCCTACGAGCAGTACTTC	CASSWTPVSYEQYF
TRBV27	TRBJ1-1	NA	NA	TGTGCCAGCACTACGGACGGGAACACTGAAGCTTTCTTT	CASTTDGNTEAFF
TRBV6-5	TRBJ2-7	NA	NA	TGTGCCAGCAGTTACTCCAGAGGACAGTCCTACGAGCAGTACTTC	CASSYSRGQSYEQYF
TRBV7-9	TRBJ2-2	NA	few	TGTGCCAGCAGCTCGGGAAACACCGGGGAGCTGTTTTTT	CASSSGNTGELFF
TRBV19	TRBJ2-7	NA	NA	TGTGCCAGCGAAGACAGGATCTCCTACGAGCAGTACTTC	CASEDRISYEQYF
TRBV7-9	TRBJ2-5	NA	NA	TGTGCCAGCAGCTTATTACACCGAGACCAAGAGACCCAGTACTTC	CASSLLHRDQETQYF
TRBV28	TRBJ2-7	NA	once	TGTGCCAGCAGTTATAGCCCGGGGTCCTACGAGCAGTACTTC	CASSYSPGSYEQYF
TRBV14	TRBJ1-2	NA	NA	TGTGCCAGCAGCGCTCAGGGGACCTATGGCTACACCTTC	CASSAQGTYGYTF
TRBV7-6	TRBJ2-5	TRBD2	NA	TGTGCCAGCAGCTTAGAAGTAGCGGGGGAGGGCGAAGAGACCCAGTACTTC	CASSLEVAGEGEETQYF
TRBV30	TRBJ1-1	TRBD1	NA	TGTGCCTGGAGTTCAGGGGGAATCGCTGAAGCTTTCTTT	CAWSSGGIAEAFF
TRBV14	TRBJ1-4	NA	NA	TGTGCCAGCAGCCAGATGTGGGCAGGCGAAGGGGAAAAACTGTTTTTT	CASSQMWAGEGEKLFF
TRBV10-3	TRBJ1-2	NA	NA	TGTGCCATCAGTGAGATGGGCCAGGGTAACTATGGCTACACCTTC	CAISEMGQGNYGYTF
TRBV14	TRBJ2-1	NA	NA	TGTGCCAGCAGCCAAGATTGGACGGGTCCCTCCTACAATGAGCAGTTCTTC	CASSQDWTGPSYNEQFF
TRBV2	TRBJ2-7	NA	NA	TGTGCCAGCAGTCCCCCGAGGGGAATCAGTTCCTACGAGCAGTACTTC	CASSPPRGISSYEQYF
TRBV7-8	TRBJ2-7	TRBD1	NA	TGTGCCAGCATAGACCGGGACAGGGGTAACGAGCAGTACTTC	CASIDRDRGNEQYF
TRBV11-3	TRBJ2-7	NA	NA	TGTGCCAGCAGCGCAGGGGATAAGCAGTACTTC	CASSAGDKQYF
TRBV5-6	TRBJ1-1	TRBD1	NA	TGTGCCAGCAGCCGACAGGGGATGAACACTGAAGCTTTCTTT	CASSRQGMNTEAFF
TRBV13	TRBJ2-1	TRBD2	NA	TGTGCCAGCAGCTTCACTAGCGGATACAATGAGCAGTTCTTC	CASSFTSGYNEQFF
TRBV30	TRBJ1-2	TRBD1	NA	TGTGCCTGGTCGGGGGACAGAGAAGCTAACTATGGCTACACCTTC	CAWSGDREANYGYTF
TRBV2	TRBJ2-7	TRBD1	NA	TGTGCCAGCAGTGAAACCTGGACAGGGGGCAGAGGCGAGCAGTACTTC	CASSETWTGGRGEQYF
TRBV14	TRBJ2-7	NA	NA	TGTGCCAGCAGCCAGGTCCCTCGGGGCTACGAGCAGTACTTC	CASSQVPRGYEQYF
TRBV27	TRBJ2-7	TRBD2	once	TGTGCCAGCAGTAAACTAGCGACGACCTACGAGCAGTACTTC	CASSKLATTYEQYF
TRBV19	TRBJ2-7	TRBD1	once	TGTGCCAGTAGTAATACAGGGGGCGTCGAGCAGTACTTC	CASSNTGGVEQYF
TRBV5-5	TRBJ2-7	NA	NA	TGTGCCAGCAGCTTGGTCTCTTCCTACGAGCAGTACTTC	CASSLVSSYEQYF
TRBV19	TRBJ1-1	NA	NA	TGTGCCAGTAGTATTTCTTCGAACACTGAAGCTTTCTTT	CASSISSNTEAFF
TRBV28	TRBJ2-7	NA	NA	TGTGCCAGCAGTGCGGACAGTTACTACGAGCAGTACTTC	CASSADSYYEQYF
TRBV7-9	TRBJ1-4	NA	NA	TGTGCCAGCAGCTTAGTTGACGGGAATGAAAAACTGTTTTTT	CASSLVDGNEKLFF
TRBV30	TRBJ1-5	TRBD1	NA	TGTGCCTGGGGCAGGGGGCCGGGGCAGCCCCAGCATTTT	CAWGRGPGQPQHF
TRBV2	TRBJ2-7	NA	NA	TGTGCCACCCGGTTAGGCTACGAGCAGTACTTC	CATRLGYEQYF
TRBV28	TRBJ1-1	TRBD1	once	TGTGCCAGCAACAGGGGACCTGAAGCTTTCTTT	CASNRGPEAFF
TRBV5-6	TRBJ2-7	TRBD2	NA	TGTGCCAGCACGGGACTAGCGGGGTACGAGCAGTACTTC	CASTGLAGYEQYF
TRBV7-2	TRBJ2-7	TRBD1	once	TGTGCCAGCAGCTTTAGAGGACAGGGAAAGTACTTC	CASSFRGQGKYF
TRBV5-6	TRBJ2-5	NA	NA	TGTGCCAGCAGCTTGGTAAAAGAGACCCAGTACTTC	CASSLVKETQYF
TRBV25-1	TRBJ1-1	NA	NA	TGTGCCAGCAGTGGCTCACTGGTTCGGGAGGGGGACACTGAAGCTTTCTTT	CASSGSLVREGDTEAFF
TRBV9	TRBJ2-2	TRBD2	NA	TGTGCCAGCAGCGTTCCGGGACTAGCGGACACCGGGGAGCTGTTTTTT	CASSVPGLADTGELFF
TRBV27	TRBJ2-1	TRBD2	once	TGTGCCTCGTATCCCCCTGGGACTAGCGGGGTAGGTGGGCAGTTCTTC	CASYPPGTSGVGGQFF
TRBV30	TRBJ1-1	NA	NA	TGTGCCTGGACCGGTGGAGGTGGCACTGAAGCTTTCTTT	CAWTGGGGTEAFF
TRBV7-9	TRBJ2-3	NA	NA	TGTGCCAGCAGCCCGGGTAGTGCAGATACGCAGTATTTT	CASSPGSADTQYF
TRBV6-5	TRBJ2-3	TRBD2	NA	TGTGCCAGCAGTCCCACGGGACTAGCGACAGATACGCAGTATTTT	CASSPTGLATDTQYF
TRBV7-9	TRBJ2-5	NA	NA	TGTGCCAGCAGCTTGTCTAACCAAGAGACCCAGTACTTC	CASSLSNQETQYF
TRBV7-9	TRBJ1-2	TRBD1	NA	TGTGCCAGCAGCCGGGGACAGGGAATGGATGGCTACACCTTC	CASSRGQGMDGYTF
TRBV27	TRBJ2-7	NA	NA	TGTGCCAGCAGTTCGATCCGGGTCCAGTTCCCCTACGAGCAGTACTTC	CASSSIRVQFPYEQYF
TRBV28	TRBJ2-7	NA	NA	TGTGCCAGCAGGACCGTCGGGACCGCTCCCTACGAGCAGTACTTC	CASRTVGTAPYEQYF
TRBV19	TRBJ2-7	TRBD1	NA	TGTGCCAGTAGTTCAGGGACAGGGTCCTACGAGCAGTACTTC	CASSSGTGSYEQYF
TRBV1	TRBJ2-3	NA	NA	TGCACCACCTCTGGGCGGGGGGCCAAGGCAGATACGCAGTATTTT	CTTSGRGAKADTQYF
TRBV28	TRBJ1-1	TRBD1	NA	TGTGCCAGCAGTCTAGACAGGGGCTGGAACACTGAAGCTTTCTTT	CASSLDRGWNTEAFF
TRBV7-6	TRBJ2-5	NA	NA	TGTGCCAGCAGCTTAGCGTCGCAGACCCAGTACTTC	CASSLASQTQYF
TRBV27	TRBJ2-3	NA	NA	TGTGCCAGCAGTCCCGTGGCGGGGCTAGATACGCAGTATTTT	CASSPVAGLDTQYF
TRBV9	TRBJ1-2	TRBD1	NA	TGTGCCAGCAGCGAGACCCCCGGACAGGGAACCTATGGCTACACCTTC	CASSETPGQGTYGYTF
TRBV10-3	TRBJ1-1	NA	NA	TGTGCCATCAGTCCCGGGGCGACTGAAGCTTTCTTT	CAISPGATEAFF
TRBV13	TRBJ1-3	NA	NA	TGTGCCAGCAGCTCGTCTGACGGGAGCTCTGGAAACACCATATATTTT	CASSSSDGSSGNTIYF
TRBV4-2	TRBJ2-2	NA	NA	TGTGCCAGCAGCCAAACCGAGGGCGGGGAGCTGTTTTTT	CASSQTEGGELFF
TRBV7-8	TRBJ2-3	NA	NA	TGTGCCAGCAGCTTAGATAAATCGGGTCGGGGCACAGATACGCAGTATTTT	CASSLDKSGRGTDTQYF
TRBV27	TRBJ1-6	NA	NA	TGTGCCAGCAGTCCTGGGACACCAGGTAGCTCCTATAATTCACCCCTCCACTTT	CASSPGTPGSSYNSPLHF
TRBV15	TRBJ2-7	NA	NA	TGTGCCACCAGCAGAGTGGGGACCTCCTACGAGCAGTACTTC	CATSRVGTSYEQYF
TRBV15	TRBJ2-1	TRBD2	NA	TGTGCCACCAGCAGTCTAGCGGGGGGGCTCAATGAGCAGTTCTTC	CATSSLAGGLNEQFF
TRBV4-1	TRBJ2-7	TRBD1	NA	TGCGCCAGCAGCTTGACGGGACAGGGGGCATCCTACGAGCAGTACTTC	CASSLTGQGASYEQYF
TRBV7-9	TRBJ1-2	NA	once	TGTGCCAGCAGCTTAGTGGCACCACTAGCGAGAGGCTACACCTTC	CASSLVAPLARGYTF
TRBV5-6	TRBJ2-3	TRBD2	NA	TGTGCCAGCAGCTTTTCCATAGCGGGGGGTACAGATACGCAGTATTTT	CASSFSIAGGTDTQYF